The 11 T cell receptor beta chains below all came from one sample that was sequenced in a study of blood T cell repertoires in COVID-19. The table came from immunoSEQ multiplex PCR; TCRdb's copy has only in-frame clones and leaves some out. The sample records more than 350,000 clones, around nine tenths being singletons. Sequences were obtained from PBMCs or T cells enriched from blood (not recorded which). The source is a woman in her forties or fifties who had recovered from COVID-19.

This clone was recorded once. CDR3 amino acids: CASSVDYSYGYTF. CDR3 DNA sequence: TGTGCCAGCAGCGTGGACTATTCCTATGGCTACACCTTC. The rearrangement uses TRBV5-4 and TRBJ1-2, with D unclear. Per germline, CDR1 SGHNT and CDR2 YYREEE (reference sequence). Trimming shortened V by 4 bases and J by 4 bases, and 11 bases separated the two germline ends. CDR3 length: 13 residues.

This chain uses TRBV2 with TRBJ1-5; 8 nucleotides match TRBD1. Per germline, CDR1 SNHLY and CDR2 FYNNEI. This CDR3 has 15 residues. J was trimmed by 6 bases and V by 5 bases; bases with no gene match: 9. CDR3 amino acids: CASSYPGQVTQPQHF. Here the CDR3 DNA reads TGTGCCAGCAGTTATCCGGGACAGGTAACTCAGCCCCAGCATTTT. The whole variable domain, remainder taken from reference TRBV2 and TRBJ1-5, is EPEVTQTPSHQVTQMGQEVILRCVPISNHLYFYWYRQILGQKVEFLVSFYNNEISEKSEIFDDQFSVERPDGSNFTLKIRSTKLEDSAMYFCASSYPGQVTQPQHFGDGTRLSIL.

The chain joins TRBV27 to TRBJ1-6; 8 nucleotides agree with TRBD1. Germline trimming cut 4 bases from V and 6 bases from J; bases unmatched to any gene: 5. The CDR3 totals 15 residues. Germline CDR1 is MNHEY and CDR2 is SMNVEV (reference sequence). CDR3 in DNA: TGTGCCAGCAGTTCGACAGGGGTGGCTAATTCACCCCTCCACTTT. Encoded protein: CASSSTGVANSPLHF.

The chain employs TRBV19 and TRBJ2-3; D is unresolved. With 5 bases removed from V and 2 bases from J, the gap between germline ends came to 8 bases. Germline V lookup: CDR1 LNHDA, CDR2 SQIVND (reference sequence). This CDR3 has 13 amino acids. The CDR3 DNA reads TGTGCCAGTAGTTACCACAACACAGATACGCAGTATTTT. Translating it yields CASSYHNTDTQYF.

This chain links TRBV5-1 with TRBJ1-1; TRBD1 agrees at 9 bases. V dropped 3 bases and J dropped 1; count of bases not matched to a gene: 4. Germline assignment: CDR1 SGHRS and CDR2 YFSETQ. The CDR3 is 15 residues long. The CDR3 reads CASSSSGQGNTEAFF. CDR3 sequence (DNA): TGCGCCAGCAGCTCCTCGGGACAGGGGAACACTGAAGCTTTCTTT. Based on the CDR3 plus reference TRBV5-1 and TRBJ1-1, the full variable domain is KAGVTQTPRYLIKTRGQQVTLSCSPISGHRSVSWYQQTPGQGLQFLFEYFSETQRNKGNFPGRFSGRQFSNSRSEMNVSTLELGDSALYLCASSSSGQGNTEAFFGQGTRLTVV.

This clone was counted a single time. The chain links TRBV5-6 to TRBJ2-2; a possible D gene is TRBD1 (6 bases). Per germline, CDR1 SGHDT and CDR2 YYEEEE. The CDR3 totals 14 residues. With 3 bases removed from V and 1 base from J, the gap between germline ends came to 7 bases. This CDR3 reads CASSWGRNTGELFF. The CDR3, as DNA: TGTGCCAGCAGCTGGGGGCGGAACACCGGGGAGCTGTTTTTT.

V usage is TRBV5-1 and J usage is TRBJ1-3; D unresolved. Germline lookup yields CDR1 SGHRS and CDR2 YFSETQ. The length of the CDR3 is 15 residues. Trimming stripped 2 bases from V and 0 bases from J, with 9 bases between. CDR3 amino acids: CASSLTAGSGNTIYF. CDR3 sequence (DNA): TGCGCCAGCAGCTTAACAGCTGGCTCTGGAAACACCATATATTTT.

CDR3 nucleotide sequence: TGTGCCAGCAGTGAAAACAGGGTATGGGAACTGTTTTTT. This gives the protein CASSENRVWELFF. The chain joins TRBV2 to TRBJ1-4; D perhaps matches TRBD1 (6 bases). Trimming removed 2 bases from V and 12 bases from J, with 13 bases in between. Germline V gene data show CDR1 as SNHLY and CDR2 as FYNNEI. The CDR3 has 13 amino acids.

V gene TRBV10-3 combines with J gene TRBJ1-2; D not certain. From germline, CDR1 is ENHRY and CDR2 SYGVKD. The CDR3 is 15 amino acids. V lost 6 bases and J 0 bases, leaving 14 bases between the germline ends. CDR3 coding DNA: TGTGCCATCAGCAAAATACAACAGCCTAACTATGGCTACACCTTC. It codes for CAISKIQQPNYGYTF.

The chain employs TRBV4-3 and TRBJ2-2; 7 nucleotides agree with TRBD1. The CDR3 is made up of 16 amino acids. V lost 4 bases to trimming and J lost 2 bases; unmatched junction nucleotides: 7. Germline assignment: CDR1 LGHNA and CDR2 YSLEER. CDR3 in amino acids: CASSPLGTVNTGELFF. The CDR3 DNA follows: TGCGCCAGCAGCCCCCTGGGGACAGTTAACACCGGGGAGCTGTTTTTT.

V and J are TRBV6-2 or TRBV6-3 and TRBJ2-7; tentative D call: TRBD1 (6 bases). Germline CDR1 MNHEY, CDR2 SVGEGT. The CDR3 has 15 amino acids. V was trimmed by 2 bases and J by 4 bases, leaving 15 bases between them. The CDR3 reads CASSYPHGTMYEQYF. CDR3 nucleotide sequence: TGTGCCAGCAGTTACCCGCACGGGACAATGTACGAGCAGTACTTC.